This T cell receptor beta chain was sequenced during a study of T cell clonotyping in hematopoietic cell transplantation. General study findings and limits: Pathologically expanded recipient clonotypes increased progressively from day 30 to day 180 as diversity fell. Without cell sorting, CD4 versus CD8 contributions remain unresolved.

Time point meaning: recipient sample about 28 days before transplant, after cytoreduction. Blood collection times were about day -28 and days 30, 100, 180 posttransplant. Some clones are missing from TCRdb's copy, which holds only in-frame ones; the method was immunoSEQ multiplex PCR. The sample holds about 13,000 clones, 80% to 85% seen once. The V gene's germline CDR1 is MNHNS and CDR2 SASEGT. V trimming: 4 bases; J trimming: 1 base; junction bases outside the gene matches: 8. The CDR3 totals 16 residues. Of note for this clone: Its antigen is currently unknown.

This TCR was recovered from a man aged 55 to 70 with acute myeloid leukemia. Some clones in this sample may be carry-over from other donors' samples. Specimen: peripheral blood mononuclear cells, collected before stem cell transplant. This chain links TRBV6-1 with TRBJ2-7; TRBD1 agrees at 9 bases. The CDR3 sequence: CASSAYGGTGSYEQYF. CDR3 sequence (DNA): TGTGCCAGCAGTGCCTACGGGGGGACAGGGTCCTACGAGCAGTACTTC.